This T cell receptor (beta chain) was recovered during a study of OX40 agonist ivuxolimab in advanced cancers. The CDR3 extends over 11 amino acids. Germline CDR1 is SGHVS and CDR2 is FQNEAQ. V gave up 5 bases and J gave up 3 bases, with 5 bases separating them. Using immunoSEQ multiplex PCR, the repertoire was profiled, and TCRdb retains in-frame clones only, with some absent. Of 40,000 to 50,000 clones detected, about four fifths appear once; the ten largest clones hold approximately 16%. This clonotype originated in an adult with an advanced solid tumor such as melanoma, head and neck, liver or kidney cancer. The genes are TRBV7-8 and TRBJ2-7, with no clear D. This specimen was CD4+ or CD8+ T cells sorted from blood, taken in a trial of the OX40 agonist ivuxolimab. DNA of the CDR3: TGTGCCAGCAGCCCGAGCTACGAGCAGTACTTC. This encodes CASSPSYEQYF.